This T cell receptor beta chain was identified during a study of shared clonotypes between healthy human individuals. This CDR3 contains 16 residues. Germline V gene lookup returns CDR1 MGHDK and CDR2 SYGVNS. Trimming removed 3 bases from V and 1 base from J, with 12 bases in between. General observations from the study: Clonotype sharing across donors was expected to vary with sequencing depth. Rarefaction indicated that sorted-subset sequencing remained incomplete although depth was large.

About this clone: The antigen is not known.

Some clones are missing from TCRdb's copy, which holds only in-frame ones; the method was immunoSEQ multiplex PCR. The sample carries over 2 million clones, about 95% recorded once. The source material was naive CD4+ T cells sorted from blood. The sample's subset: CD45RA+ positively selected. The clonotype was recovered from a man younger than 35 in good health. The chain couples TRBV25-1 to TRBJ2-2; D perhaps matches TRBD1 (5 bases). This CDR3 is CASSEKPGMNTGELFF. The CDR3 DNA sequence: TGTGCCAGCAGTGAGAAGCCAGGGATGAACACCGGGGAGCTGTTTTTT.